These 31 T cell receptor beta chains were all obtained from the same sample, sequenced in a study of cytomegalovirus exposure and HLA in healthy donors. The PCR was carried out with 60 Vbeta primers and 13 Jbeta primers. The repertoire was sequenced with immunoSEQ multiplex PCR; TCRdb's copy has only in-frame clones and lacks some. The data hold about 200,000 clones, with 65% to 90% observed a single time. The sequenced sample was PBMCs. The source is a woman in her twenties or thirties in good health and CMV-seronegative.

This chain links TRBV11-2 with TRBJ2-1, with 8 bases fitting TRBD2. This CDR3 is 14 amino acids long. V lost 8 bases, J lost 7 bases, and 10 bases stayed unmatched. Germline CDR1 and CDR2: SGHAT and FQNNGV. CDR3 DNA: TGTGCCAGCGGACTAAAGCGGGAGTCGAATGAGCAGTTCTTC. It is translated as CASGLKRESNEQFF.

The chain uses TRBV7-9 and TRBJ2-7, with D possibly being TRBD1 (7 bases). V was clipped by 4 bases and J by 6 bases, with 13 bases between them. Germline assignment: CDR1 SEHNR and CDR2 FQNEAQ (reference sequence). The CDR3 covers 13 residues. The CDR3 nucleotides read TGTGCCAGCAGCTCCGCAGGGGGAGGCGAGCAGTACTTC. It translates to CASSSAGGGEQYF.

This clone was counted a few times. The V and J genes are TRBV28 and TRBJ2-7; 7 bases align to TRBD2. V trimming: 7 bases; J trimming: 3 bases; junction bases outside the gene matches: 12. The germline gives CDR1 MDHEN, CDR2 SYDVKM. The CDR3 runs 15 residues. The CDR3 spells CASNALAANFYEQYF. CDR3 nucleotide sequence: TGTGCCAGCAATGCTCTAGCGGCAAATTTCTACGAGCAGTACTTC.

This chain links TRBV5-8 with TRBJ2-3, with D possibly TRBD2 on 5 matching bases. Germline CDR1 reads SGHTS; CDR2 reads YDEGEE. Trimming left V 1 base short and J 4 bases short, with 10 bases between. The CDR3 covers 14 residues. The CDR3 bases are TGTGCCAGCAGCTTGAATCTAGCCTCAGATACGCAGTATTTT. Protein: CASSLNLASDTQYF.

The gene calls are TRBV27 and TRBJ2-1, with 14 bases fitting TRBD2. The CDR3 consists of 19 residues. Germline V CDR1 and CDR2: MNHEY, SMNVEV (reference sequence). Trimming removed 3 bases from V and 6 bases from J; junction bases left unmatched: 13. For the CDR3, the DNA is TGTGCCAGCAGTTTTAGGGGCCCGACTAGCGGGGGGGTGGGCAATGAGCAGTTCTTC. This translates into CASSFRGPTSGGVGNEQFF.

A single count supports this clone. This chain joins TRBV5-5 and TRBJ2-7; 8 bases are a match to TRBD1. The CDR3 totals 14 residues. V shed 1 base, J shed 2 bases, and the junction held 2 bases outside the gene matches. Germline V CDR1 and CDR2: SGHKS, YYEKEE (reference sequence). CDR3 nucleotides: TGTGCCAGCAGCTTGACACAGGGGGCCTACGAGCAGTACTTC. Its protein product is CASSLTQGAYEQYF.

The chain has TRBV5-1 and TRBJ2-5, with 8 bases identical to TRBD1. The CDR3 totals 17 residues. The junction had 7 bases not matched to a gene; V was cut back by 0 bases and J by 0 bases. Germline CDR1 SGHRS, CDR2 YFSETQ. The CDR3 here is CASSLGGQGTHQETQYF. In nucleotides, the CDR3 is TGCGCCAGCAGCTTGGGAGGACAGGGAACCCACCAAGAGACCCAGTACTTC.

V and J are TRBV5-1 and TRBJ2-7, with 11 bases matching TRBD2. J was trimmed by 2 bases and V by 0 bases; bases with no gene match: 10. The germline CDR1 and CDR2 sequences are SGHRS and YFSETQ. The CDR3 runs 18 residues. This CDR3 is CASSLELAGGIYAYEQYF. In DNA form, the CDR3 reads TGCGCCAGCAGCTTGGAGTTAGCGGGGGGGATATACGCCTACGAGCAGTACTTC.

V gene TRBV6-1 combines with J gene TRBJ2-2; 14 nucleotides agree with TRBD2. With V trimmed by 6 bases and J by 8 bases, 2 bases remained unmatched. Germline values: CDR1 MNHNS, CDR2 SASEGT. This CDR3 spans 14 amino acids. CDR3 amino acids: CASRTSGGAGELFF. The CDR3 DNA reads as TGTGCCAGCAGGACTAGCGGGGGGGCTGGGGAGCTGTTTTTT.

The V gene is TRBV6-5, the J gene TRBJ1-4, with a possible D match to TRBD1 (5 bases). Germline CDR1 MNHEY, CDR2 SVGAGI. Trimming left V 4 bases short and J 7 bases short, with 7 bases between. The CDR3 length is 12 residues. The CDR3 DNA reads as TGTGCCAGCAGTTTAAGGGGTGAAAAACTGTTTTTT. This sequence encodes CASSLRGEKLFF.

The V and J genes are TRBV7-8 and TRBJ2-1; a weak D match, TRBD2 (5 bases). The CDR3 extends over 18 amino acids. The V gene lost 5 bases and the J gene lost 5 bases, with 25 bases spanning the gap. The germline V gene encodes CDR1 SGHVS and CDR2 FQNEAQ. The CDR3 protein is CASSPRSGPVYFDNEQFF. CDR3 sequence (DNA): TGTGCCAGCAGCCCCCGAAGCGGCCCAGTTTATTTCGACAATGAGCAGTTCTTC.

The CDR3 region is CASSLGGGHNEQFF. In DNA form, the CDR3 reads TGTGCCAGCAGCTTAGGGGGAGGGCACAATGAGCAGTTCTTC. This chain joins TRBV11-2 and TRBJ2-1; 7 bases fit TRBD2. J lost 5 bases, V lost 1 base, and 2 bases had no gene match. The CDR3 runs 14 residues. CDR1 and CDR2 from the germline V gene are SGHAT and FQNNGV.

The V call is TRBV5-1, the J call TRBJ2-7; D may be TRBD1 (5 bases). The germline V gene encodes CDR1 SGHRS and CDR2 YFSETQ. V lost 4 bases and J lost 2, with 19 bases in between. CDR3 length: 16 amino acids. The CDR3 loop is CASSNSRTSSAYEQYF. As DNA, the CDR3 is TGCGCCAGCAGCAATTCTCGGACATCCTCCGCCTACGAGCAGTACTTC.

This rearrangement joins TRBV10-2 to TRBJ2-7, with TRBD1 matching 10 bases. The germline V gene encodes CDR1 WSHSY and CDR2 SAAADI. The CDR3 contains 15 residues. The V segment lost 3 bases and the J segment 2 bases; nucleotides outside the gene matches: 4. In DNA, the CDR3 is TGCGCCAGCAGTGATGCCGGGACAGGGGCCTACGAGCAGTACTTC. Its protein product is CASSDAGTGAYEQYF.

The chain carries TRBV5-6 and TRBJ2-5; a possible D gene is TRBD2 (5 bases). From germline, CDR1 is SGHDT and CDR2 YYEEEE. V lost 4 bases, J lost 3 bases, and 10 bases lay in between. The CDR3 covers 13 residues. The CDR3 nucleotides read TGTGCCAGCAGCCCGGGGTTAGAAGAGACCCAGTACTTC. Translated: CASSPGLEETQYF.

The chain has TRBV18 and TRBJ2-7; the match to TRBD2 covers 11 bases. The CDR3 is 15 residues long. Germline CDR1 reads KGHSH; CDR2 reads LQKENI. The V segment lost 5 bases and the J segment 4 bases; nucleotides outside the gene matches: 7. The CDR3 DNA reads as TGTGCCAGCTCAGAGCTAGCGGGAGGAAGGTACGAGCAGTACTTC. Amino acids: CASSELAGGRYEQYF.

V is TRBV5-5 and J is TRBJ2-3; 14 nucleotides match TRBD2. The CDR3 is made up of 16 amino acids. V lost 3 bases and J lost 2; bases outside the gene matches: 2. Germline V CDR1 and CDR2: SGHKS, YYEKEE (reference sequence). The CDR3 DNA sequence: TGTGCCAGCAGCTGGGGACTAGCGGGGGACACAGATACGCAGTATTTT. Protein: CASSWGLAGDTDTQYF.

The gene calls are TRBV10-2 and TRBJ2-1; TRBD2 agrees at 8 bases. The V gene end was trimmed by 6 bases and the J gene end by 1 base; junction bases not matched to a gene: 5. The CDR3 sequence is 15 residues long. The germline V gene has CDR1 WSHSY and CDR2 SAAADI. The CDR3 nucleotides read TGCGCCAGCAGACTAGCGGAGGGGTCCTACAATGAGCAGTTCTTC. It codes for CASRLAEGSYNEQFF.

The chain carries TRBV29-1 and TRBJ1-1; D is possibly TRBD1 (5 bases). With 5 bases removed from V and 7 bases from J, the gap between germline ends came to 23 bases. Germline values: CDR1 SQVTM, CDR2 ANQGSEA. This CDR3 region has 15 residues. CDR3 sequence (DNA): TGCAGCGTTAACGGAGGGGCAGGGCCCGACCGTGAAGCTTTCTTT. This codes for CSVNGGAGPDREAFF.

The V call is TRBV28, the J call TRBJ1-5; D may be TRBD1 (5 bases). The CDR3 is 13 amino acids. Germline V gene sequence: CDR1 MDHEN, CDR2 SYDVKM. V was clipped by 4 bases and J by 4 bases, with 8 bases between them. CDR3 in amino acids: CASSWTTNQPQHF. The CDR3 DNA reads TGTGCCAGCAGTTGGACAACTAATCAGCCCCAGCATTTT. The full variable domain, in which reference TRBV28 and TRBJ1-5 provide the parts outside the CDR3, is DVKVTQSSRYLVKRTGEKVFLECVQDMDHENMFWYRQDPGLGLRLIYFSYDVKMKEKGDIPEGYSVSREKKERFSLILESASTNQTSMYLCASSWTTNQPQHFGDGTRLSIL.

The chain employs TRBV7-2 and TRBJ2-1, with TRBD2 matching over 8 bases. The CDR3 is 15 amino acids. Germline V lookup: CDR1 SGHTA, CDR2 FQGNSA. V was clipped by 3 bases and J by 4 bases; unmatched bases: 5. The CDR3 spells CASSLAGGPYNEQFF. CDR3 DNA: TGTGCCAGCAGCTTGGCGGGAGGCCCATACAATGAGCAGTTCTTC.

J is TRBJ1-5 and V is TRBV2; 10 nucleotides match TRBD1. Germline CDR1 SNHLY, CDR2 FYNNEI. Unmatched junction bases numbered 8, after V lost 9 bases and J lost 0 bases. CDR3 length: 16 residues. Here the CDR3 DNA reads TGTGCCAGACCGGGACAGGGGAAACGTAGCAATCAGCCCCAGCATTTT. It translates to CARPGQGKRSNQPQHF.

This clone was observed a single time. The genes are TRBV9 and TRBJ1-2; 7 bases line up with TRBD1. The trim removed 3 bases at V and 3 bases at J, leaving 2 bases unmatched. The germline V gene has CDR1 SGDLS and CDR2 YYNGEE. This CDR3 has 13 residues. This chain's CDR3 is CASSATGHYGYTF. The DNA for the CDR3 is TGTGCCAGCAGCGCGACAGGGCACTATGGCTACACCTTC.

V is TRBV11-3 and J is TRBJ2-5, with 8 positions matching TRBD1. This CDR3 comprises 13 residues. The germline CDR1 and CDR2 sequences are SGHNT and YENEEA. The V segment lost 5 bases and the J segment 4 bases; nucleotides outside the gene matches: 3. This CDR3 reads CASSTGTGETQYF. The CDR3 DNA reads TGTGCCAGCAGCACCGGGACAGGAGAGACCCAGTACTTC. The full variable domain, completed using reference TRBV11-3 and TRBJ2-5, is EAGVVQSPRYKIIEKKQPVAFWCNPISGHNTLYWYLQNLGQGPELLIRYENEEAVDDSQLPKDRFSAERLKGVDSTLKIQPAELGDSAVYLCASSTGTGETQYFGPGTRLLVL.

J is TRBJ1-2 and V is TRBV7-9; possibly TRBD1 for D (5 bases). V gave up 5 bases and J gave up 4 bases, with 17 bases separating them. The CDR3 covers 15 residues. Germline-derived CDR1 and CDR2 are SEHNR and FQNEAQ (reference sequence). The CDR3 protein is CASSEIGRGGYGYTF. CDR3 coding DNA: TGTGCCAGCAGCGAAATAGGTCGGGGGGGCTATGGCTACACCTTC.

The chain joins TRBV28 to TRBJ1-1; D is unresolved. The CDR3 runs 13 residues. The germline V gene encodes CDR1 MDHEN and CDR2 SYDVKM. The V gene lost 8 bases and the J gene lost 0 bases, with 10 bases spanning the gap. The chain's CDR3 is CASLLSLNTEAFF. The CDR3 DNA sequence: TGTGCCAGCCTCCTGTCTCTGAACACTGAAGCTTTCTTT. The complete variable domain, with remaining parts taken from reference TRBV28 and TRBJ1-1, reads DVKVTQSSRYLVKRTGEKVFLECVQDMDHENMFWYRQDPGLGLRLIYFSYDVKMKEKGDIPEGYSVSREKKERFSLILESASTNQTSMYLCASLLSLNTEAFFGQGTRLTVV.

This clone was detected only a few times. The rearrangement uses TRBV19 and TRBJ2-1; TRBD2 aligns across 7 bases. Germline loops: CDR1 LNHDA, CDR2 SQIVND (reference sequence). Unmatched junction bases numbered 8, after V lost 3 bases and J lost 6 bases. This CDR3 spans 15 amino acids. CDR3 in amino acids: CASSILTGGANEQFF. CDR3 nucleotides: TGTGCCAGTAGTATCCTTACGGGAGGCGCCAATGAGCAGTTCTTC.

The CDR3 sequence: CASSLPGTGGSYNEQFF. DNA for the CDR3: TGTGCCAGCAGTTTACCCGGGACAGGGGGCTCCTACAATGAGCAGTTCTTC. This rearrangement joins TRBV27 to TRBJ2-1; 11 bases map to TRBD1. Trimming took 2 bases from V and 0 from J; bases not matched to a gene: 3. Per germline, CDR1 MNHEY and CDR2 SMNVEV (reference sequence). The CDR3 loop spans 17 amino acids.

This chain joins TRBV4-1 and TRBJ2-3; 10 bases match TRBD2. The germline V gene has CDR1 MGHRA and CDR2 YSYEKL. V lost 4 bases, J lost 3 bases, and 19 bases stayed unmatched. The CDR3 is 20 amino acids. Here the CDR3 reads CASSPKTRGPSGGFTDTQYF. CDR3 DNA sequence: TGCGCCAGCAGCCCGAAGACCCGGGGTCCTAGCGGGGGATTTACAGATACGCAGTATTTT.

The chain carries TRBV10-1 and TRBJ2-1; 8 bases agree with TRBD1. J was trimmed by 5 bases and V by 5 bases; bases with no gene match: 2. The V gene's germline CDR1 is WNHNN and CDR2 SYGVQD (reference sequence). CDR3 length: 13 amino acids. The CDR3 DNA reads TGCGCCAGCAGTCGGACAGGGAACAATGAGCAGTTCTTC. It translates to CASSRTGNNEQFF.

The genes are TRBV6-5 and TRBJ2-3, with D perhaps TRBD2 (6 bases). V lost 7 bases and J 2 bases, leaving 13 bases between the germline ends. Germline values: CDR1 MNHEY, CDR2 SVGAGI. The CDR3 sequence is 14 residues long. CDR3 in amino acids: CASKTGLVTDTQYF. The CDR3 DNA follows: TGTGCCAGCAAGACGGGACTCGTCACAGATACGCAGTATTTT.